Sequencing of this TCR beta chain was carried out in a study of cytomegalovirus exposure and HLA in healthy donors (dated by TCRdb to the late 2010s). At the level of the whole study: A later analysis indicated that the 90 to 150 validation repertoires were generated on the platform also employed for the 700 or so repertoires of the first cohort. To predict cytomegalovirus infection status, the study combined high-throughput TCR immunosequencing, statistical association of individual TCRs with disease status, and machine learning. The aim of the study was to test whether cataloging public T cell receptors could identify signatures of past pathogen exposure. A separate validation cohort of 100 to 150 different subjects was used in addition to the roughly 670-subject first cohort.

Donors formed part of the validation cohort, which comprised 120 or so subjects and was distinct from the first cohort of several hundred subjects. Turning to this clone: There is no known antigen for this receptor. No per-base quality is available; no much larger clone lies one base away.

CDR1 and CDR2, per the germline V gene, are SGHRS and YFSETQ. The CDR3 goes from the cysteine to the phenylalanine over 12 residues. Kept here is only the CDR3 DNA, which spans 36 bases and is read in frame from base 1. V and J lose 0 bases and 6 bases, and a span of 6 bases separates them. Paper-wide results and their limitations: Most TCR sequences were observed very rarely across donors, whereas some public TCRs were present in many individuals. The classifier was reported to diagnose cytomegalovirus status with high specificity and sensitivity in both the original cohort and the validation cohort. The study listed 150 to 200 TCR beta chains as associated with cytomegalovirus. A later analysis lacked HLA typing for the validation cohort, so it scored co-occurrence in that cohort across all 110 or so repertoires. The authors suggested that the approach could potentially be generalized to other disease states and immunological phenotypes. A later analysis found that TCRs clustered in the first cohort also tended to co-occur in the 120 validation repertoires, with 90% to 95% of cluster scores above 0. In vitro tests confirmed that a few of the cytomegalovirus-associated TCR beta chains recognize cytomegalovirus antigens.

Preparation of the library involved the immunoSEQ multiplex PCR assay. In the authors' own workflow: A statistical classification framework was built for diagnosing cytomegalovirus status from the catalog of TCR beta chain sequences. TCRdb limited this immuneACCESS table to in-frame rearrangements with V and J called. A share of clones is missing; checked studies link under half to unresolved V genes, and the rest is unexplained. V and J calls and clone size follow that table, whereas D and trimming were derived from the DNA. The sample contains about 310,000 clones, roughly 88% of them found a single time. Approximately 0.95% of the sample is taken by the ten largest.

The rearrangement combines TRBV5-1 with TRBJ2-5; no confident D gene assignment can be made. This clonotype was obtained from a young man in good health and CMV-seronegative. Sequencing was performed on PBMCs. The DNA sequence reads TGCGCCAGCAGCTTGGTTGAGCAGACCCAGTACTTC. Translated, this gives CASSLVEQTQYF.